This T cell receptor (beta chain) was sequenced in a study of T cells in Graves' hyperthyroidism and ophthalmopathy. Amplified TCR beta CDR3 regions came from RNA transcripts. The primer set for the first-round RT-PCR of the TCR CDR3 was HTBI. TCRdb reprocessed the multiplex PCR reads with MiXCR, giving one entry per CDR3 protein. Here the sample spans about 420,000 distinct CDR3 sequences, 15% to 18% being singletons. The V end lost 2 bases, the J end lost 9 bases, and 5 bases lay between the germline ends. The CDR3 totals 11 residues. The chain joins TRBV12-3 or TRBV12-4 to TRBJ2-4; D not certain. The source is a young woman with Graves' hyperthyroidism. The sample was blood. The CDR3 region is CASSLMGIQYF. Here the CDR3 DNA reads TGTGCCAGCAGTTTAATGGGCATTCAGTACTTC.